This T cell receptor beta chain is from a study of siplizumab effects on memory and regulatory T cells. The data were produced by immunoSEQ multiplex PCR, yet TCRdb's version contains in-frame clones alone and is incomplete. There are just over 40,000 clones in the sample; 70% to 90% occur only once, and under 0.3% lies in the top ten. The germline V gene has CDR1 SGDLS and CDR2 YYNGEE. Trimming removed 0 bases from V and 4 bases from J, with 7 bases in between. The CDR3 length is 14 residues. The J gene is TRBJ2-2, the V gene TRBV9; D unclear. Sample: naive CD4+ T cells sorted from blood. The TCR was taken from a human donor in good health. CDR3 residues: CASSVEVGTGELFF. CDR3 sequence (DNA): TGTGCCAGCAGCGTAGAGGTGGGCACCGGGGAGCTGTTTTTT.